These 27 T cell receptor beta chains came from one sample sequenced in a study of T-cell memory formation after mild COVID-19. TCRdb reprocessed the 5' RACE reads via MiXCR and lists one record per CDR3 protein. The sample comprises roughly 250,000 distinct CDR3 sequences, approximately 16% of which are singletons, and approximately 3.4% rests with the top ten. Sequencing was performed on PBMCs or a T cell subset sorted from them (not recorded which). These receptor sequences come from a man aged 18 to 30 who had mild COVID-19 (a few samples of this study predate the infection). Cell type and time point are not known.

In its sample, this clonotype was seen a few times. J is TRBJ2-2 and V is TRBV10-3, with D perhaps matching TRBD1 (5 bases). The V gene's germline CDR1 is ENHRY and CDR2 SYGVKD. The V gene lost 7 bases and the J gene lost 2 bases, with 8 bases spanning the gap. This CDR3 is 13 amino acids long. The CDR3 DNA follows: TGTGCCATCACAACAGGCAACACCGGGGAGCTGTTTTTT. Its protein is CAITTGNTGELFF.

The gene calls are TRBV7-2 and TRBJ1-5; D remains ambiguous. Deletions cut 1 base from V and 6 bases from J, with 7 bases between. Germline loops: CDR1 SGHTA, CDR2 FQGNSA. CDR3 length equals 13 residues. The CDR3 protein is CASSLEWAQPQHF. CDR3 bases: TGTGCCAGCAGCTTAGAGTGGGCTCAGCCCCAGCATTTT.

The V gene is TRBV7-9, the J gene TRBJ2-2; 7 nucleotides agree with TRBD1. Germline CDR1 SEHNR, CDR2 FQNEAQ (reference sequence). This CDR3 has 13 residues. The ends lost 7 bases at V and 6 bases at J; junction bases unmatched: 5. In DNA, the CDR3 is TGTGCCAGCACCTCAACAGGGGCCGGGGAGCTGTTTTTT. It codes for CASTSTGAGELFF.

The J gene is TRBJ2-3, the V gene TRBV7-3; either TRBD1 or TRBD2 may supply D (5 bases each). The germline V gene has CDR1 SGHTA and CDR2 FQGTGA. The CDR3 consists of 14 residues. Trimming pared 7 bases from V and 2 bases from J, leaving 13 bases between. Here the CDR3 DNA reads TGTGCCAGCAAAAGGGACCGTTACACAGATACGCAGTATTTT. It translates to CASKRDRYTDTQYF.

In its sample, this clonotype was seen a few times. This rearrangement joins TRBV7-2 to TRBJ2-3; D unresolved. Deletions cut 5 bases from V and 10 bases from J, with 19 bases between. CDR1 SGHTA and CDR2 FQGNSA come from the germline V gene. This CDR3 spans 14 amino acids. CDR3 in amino acids: CASSPPLLVSPQYF. The CDR3 DNA sequence: TGTGCCAGCAGCCCGCCCTTATTAGTTTCCCCGCAGTATTTT. The full variable domain, in which reference TRBV7-2 and TRBJ2-3 provide the parts outside the CDR3, is GAGVSQSPSNKVTEKGKDVELRCDPISGHTALYWYRQSLGQGLEFLIYFQGNSAPDKSGLPSDRFSAERTGGSVSTLTIQRTQQEDSAVYLCASSPPLLVSPQYFGPGTRLTVL.

The chain couples TRBV12-3 or TRBV12-4 to TRBJ1-1; TRBD1 aligns across 9 bases. Trimming removed 7 bases from V and 11 bases from J; junction bases left unmatched: 11. CDR3 size: 13 residues. The CDR3 bases are TGTGCCAGCAAGCTCTTGGGACAGGGTGGTGCTTTCTTT. Amino acid sequence: CASKLLGQGGAFF.

The table lists this clonotype with a few counts. This chain links TRBV7-2 with TRBJ1-1; tentative D call: TRBD1 (6 bases). Trimming removed 4 bases at V and 0 bases at J, with 12 bases between. Germline V gives CDR1 SGHTA, CDR2 FQGNSA. This CDR3 spans 15 amino acids. CDR3 sequence reads: CASSSNRALNTEAFF. The DNA of the CDR3 is TGTGCCAGCAGCTCAAACAGGGCTCTGAACACTGAAGCTTTCTTT. Based on the CDR3 plus reference TRBV7-2 and TRBJ1-1, the full variable domain is GAGVSQSPSNKVTEKGKDVELRCDPISGHTALYWYRQSLGQGLEFLIYFQGNSAPDKSGLPSDRFSAERTGGSVSTLTIQRTQQEDSAVYLCASSSNRALNTEAFFGQGTRLTVV.

This clonotype was detected a few times. DNA of the CDR3: TGTGCCAGCAGTTTTACTGTTAACAATGAGCAGTTCTTC. Translating it yields CASSFTVNNEQFF. The V and J genes are TRBV12-3 or TRBV12-4 and TRBJ2-1; D is uncertain. V gave up 3 bases and J gave up 5 bases, with 8 bases separating them. The CDR3 is made up of 13 amino acids.

The chain employs TRBV9 and TRBJ1-2; D gene unclear. The germline V and J ends were trimmed by 1 base and 5 bases, with 15 bases remaining between them. CDR3 size: 15 residues. Germline V lookup: CDR1 SGDLS, CDR2 YYNGEE. This chain's CDR3 is CASSVLRESHYGYTF. DNA of the CDR3: TGTGCCAGCAGCGTACTCCGGGAGTCGCATTATGGCTACACCTTC.

Only a few counts were recorded for this clonotype. This chain joins TRBV6-1 and TRBJ1-5, with D possibly being TRBD1 (5 bases). CDR3 length: 13 amino acids. V lost 6 bases and J lost 5, with 11 bases in between. CDR1 is MNHNS, CDR2 SASEGT, per germline. CDR3 sequence reads: CASRTTEDQPQHF. The CDR3 DNA reads as TGTGCCAGCAGAACGACAGAGGATCAGCCCCAGCATTTT.

There are a few counts of this clonotype. V is TRBV6-2 or TRBV6-3 and J is TRBJ2-2; D possibly uses TRBD1 or TRBD2 (5 bases each). Germline V CDR1 and CDR2: MNHEY, SVGEGT. The CDR3 totals 15 residues. Trimming removed 7 bases at V and 7 bases at J, with 19 bases between. Written as DNA, the CDR3 is TGTGCCAGCAAGGTTCTCGGGGCTCTTGGCGGGGAGCTGTTTTTT. Its protein is CASKVLGALGGELFF.

This clonotype was seen more than once but under ten times. V is TRBV4-3 and J is TRBJ2-7; D gene uncertain. Germline lookup yields CDR1 LGHNA and CDR2 YSLEER. This CDR3 has 16 amino acids. V shed 1 base and J shed 5 bases, with 18 bases lying between them. The CDR3, as DNA: TGCGCCAGCAGCCAAGCGTCGGCTGTCCGCATCCACGAGCAGTACTTC. Its translation is CASSQASAVRIHEQYF.

This clonotype showed up just a few times. The chain couples TRBV12-3 or TRBV12-4 to TRBJ2-1; unclear D gene. The V and J ends lost 6 bases and 12 bases respectively, with 15 bases between them. CDR3 length: 12 residues. The CDR3 reads CASSHPTILQFF. The DNA for the CDR3 is TGTGCCAGCAGCCACCCGACCATCTTGCAGTTCTTC.

There are a few counts of this clonotype. The CDR3 protein is CASSWTEYGYTF. In nucleotides, the CDR3 is TGTGCCAGCAGTTGGACAGAATATGGCTACACCTTC. The chain couples TRBV12-3 or TRBV12-4 to TRBJ1-2, with D perhaps TRBD1 (6 bases). The V end was cut by 4 bases, the J end by 5 bases, with 8 bases between. CDR3 length: 12 amino acids.

This clonotype appeared a few times. The CDR3 here is CASSRRRSADTQYF. In DNA, the CDR3 is TGTGCCAGCAGCAGAAGGCGATCAGCAGATACGCAGTATTTT. The chain has TRBV7-8 and TRBJ2-3; D is ambiguous. The V gene lost 5 bases and the J gene lost 4 bases, with 13 bases spanning the gap. Germline V CDR1 and CDR2: SGHVS, FQNEAQ. CDR3 length equals 14 residues. Full variable domain (outside the CDR3, taken from reference TRBV7-8 and TRBJ2-3): GAGVSQSPRYKVAKRGQDVALRCDPISGHVSLFWYQQALGQGPEFLTYFQNEAQLDKSGLPSDRFFAERPEGSVSTLKIQRTQQEDSAVYLCASSRRRSADTQYFGPGTRLTVL.

This chain uses TRBV9 with TRBJ2-1, with 8 bases matching TRBD2. V lost 1 base, J lost 5 bases, and 8 bases stayed unmatched. Per germline, CDR1 SGDLS and CDR2 YYNGEE. CDR3 length equals 16 residues. CDR3 bases: TGTGCCAGCAGCGTAAGAACGGGGGGGGACCACAATGAGCAGTTCTTC. It specifies CASSVRTGGDHNEQFF. Full variable domain (rest looked up from reference TRBV9 and TRBJ2-1): DSGVTQTPKHLITATGQRVTLRCSPRSGDLSVYWYQQSLDQGLQFLIQYYNGEERAKGNILERFSAQQFPDLHSELNLSSLELGDSALYFCASSVRTGGDHNEQFFGPGTRLTVL.

This clonotype was picked up a small number of times. The rearrangement joins TRBV20-1 to TRBJ2-1; D is possibly TRBD1 or TRBD2 (5 bases each). The germline CDR1 and CDR2 sequences are DFQATT and SNEGSKA (reference sequence). This CDR3 contains 14 residues. V lost 2 bases, J lost 6 bases, and 14 bases lay in between. CDR3 bases: TGCAGTGCTAGACCGGGGCCCGTTGGCAATGAGCAGTTCTTC. Translating gives CSARPGPVGNEQFF.

This clonotype turned up a few times. The CDR3 loop reads CASSQGHNTEAFF. As DNA, the CDR3 is TGCGCCAGCAGCCAAGGACACAACACTGAAGCTTTCTTT. The chain carries TRBV4-1 and TRBJ1-1; D not resolved. CDR1 MGHRA and CDR2 YSYEKL come from the germline V gene. Trimming pared 1 base from V and 2 bases from J, leaving 5 bases between. This CDR3 has 13 residues.

This CDR3 is CASSLASGGTGNTEAFF. The CDR3, as DNA: TGCGCCAGCAGCTTGGCCAGCGGGGGGACAGGGAACACTGAAGCTTTCTTT. This rearrangement joins TRBV5-1 to TRBJ1-1; 8 nucleotides line up with TRBD1. CDR3 length: 17 amino acids. Germline V gene data show CDR1 as SGHRS and CDR2 as YFSETQ. V lost 0 bases and J lost 1; bases outside the gene matches: 8.

The V gene is TRBV4-3, the J gene TRBJ1-2; D is undetermined. Germline CDR1 LGHNA, CDR2 YSLEER. Trimming took off 0 bases at V and 0 bases at J, with 5 bases between the two ends. This CDR3 comprises 14 residues. The CDR3 sequence is CASSQEVTNYGYTF. DNA for the CDR3: TGCGCCAGCAGCCAAGAAGTGACTAACTATGGCTACACCTTC.

This chain links TRBV18 with TRBJ1-5, with a tentative D call TRBD1 (6 bases). This CDR3 has 14 residues. CDR1 is KGHSH, CDR2 LQKENI, per germline. With 2 bases removed from V and 7 bases from J, the gap between germline ends came to 12 bases. The CDR3: CASSPRGARQPQHF. DNA for the CDR3: TGTGCCAGCTCACCAAGGGGGGCGCGACAGCCCCAGCATTTT.

J is TRBJ2-2 and V is TRBV11-1, with a weak D call TRBD1 (6 bases). Trimming took off 6 bases at V and 4 bases at J, with 12 bases between the two ends. This CDR3 spans 14 amino acids. Per the germline V gene, CDR1 is SGHAT and CDR2 is FQDESV (reference sequence). The CDR3 region is CASSYRAGTGELFF. The CDR3 bases are TGTGCCAGCAGTTACAGGGCAGGCACCGGGGAGCTGTTTTTT.

CDR3 loop: CASRTSWIGELFF. As DNA, the CDR3 is TGTGCCAGCAGGACGTCGTGGATCGGGGAGCTGTTTTTT. The rearrangement joins TRBV6-2 or TRBV6-3 to TRBJ2-2; D not certain. The CDR3 contains 13 residues. V lost 6 bases and J 7 bases, leaving 12 bases between the germline ends. Germline values: CDR1 MNHEY, CDR2 SVGEGT.

V usage is TRBV24-1 and J usage is TRBJ1-5; the D is unclear. The CDR3 totals 12 residues. Looked up from germline, CDR1 is KGHDR and CDR2 is SFDVKD. V lost 6 bases, J lost 2 bases, and 4 bases lay in between. CDR3 DNA sequence: TGTGCCACCAGTTACGGCAATCAGCCCCAGCATTTT. It specifies CATSYGNQPQHF.

The genes are TRBV4-1 and TRBJ2-7; TRBD1 or TRBD2 may be the D gene (5 bases each). The CDR3 is made up of 13 amino acids. CDR1 MGHRA and CDR2 YSYEKL come from the germline V gene. V lost 4 bases, J lost 6 bases, and 13 bases lay in between. CDR3 coding DNA: TGCGCCAGCAGCCCTCCACGGGGCCGCGAGCAGTACTTC. It encodes CASSPPRGREQYF.

In this sample, this clonotype turned up a few times. The chain joins TRBV14 to TRBJ2-5; no clear D. Germline V gene sequence: CDR1 SGHDN, CDR2 FVKESK. There are 13 residues in the CDR3. Trimming took 6 bases from V and 4 from J, leaving 12 bases between them. CDR3 sequence (DNA): TGTGCCAGCAGTCCCCAGCTCTTAGAGACCCAGTACTTC. Encoded protein: CASSPQLLETQYF.

This clonotype was seen more than once but under ten times. The chain employs TRBV6-5 and TRBJ2-5, with D uncertain. The length of the CDR3 is 14 residues. Germline V gene data show CDR1 as MNHEY and CDR2 as SVGAGI. The V end was cut by 0 bases, the J end by 4 bases, with 9 bases between. CDR3 nucleotides: TGTGCCAGCAGTTACTCGGAGACCCCAGAGACCCAGTACTTC. It translates to CASSYSETPETQYF.